This paragraph covers one TCR beta chain sequence. Its target is not known. The sample is drawn from a study of brain T cells in children with intractable seizures. Study conclusions and caveats: Absence of clones before surgery may stem from lower sequencing depth. Patients' HCMV serostatus was unknown; virus specificity rests on CDR3 similarity alone.

Germline CDR1 MNHEY, CDR2 SVGAGI. J lost 7 bases, V lost 5 bases, and 4 bases had no gene match. The CDR3 spans 14 residues. The sequenced cases were selected for having the highest brain T cell transcript signatures. Before surgery, patients took at least one anti-epileptic drug. Profiling relied on immunoSEQ multiplex PCR, and the TCRdb table lists in-frame clones only, not all of them. The sample lists fewer than 25,000 clones; 94% were seen once. The source of this sequence is a boy younger than 18 with focal cortical dysplasia and intractable seizures. The sample here was peripheral blood, taken at surgery. This chain uses TRBV6-5 with TRBJ1-6; 8 bases match TRBD1. CDR3 amino acids: CASSQQGGNSPLHF. Here the CDR3 DNA reads TGTGCCAGCAGTCAACAGGGGGGCAATTCACCCCTCCACTTT.